These 9 T cell receptor beta chains originate from one sample sequenced in a study of blood T cell repertoires in COVID-19. Profiled with immunoSEQ multiplex PCR; TCRdb holds only in-frame clones, not every one. The sample has fewer than 250,000 clones; 86% are singletons. Sequencing was done on a sample of PBMCs or T cells enriched from blood (not recorded which). Receptor source: a woman aged 40 to 50 with acute COVID-19.

The chain uses TRBV19 and TRBJ2-3; TRBD2 might be the D (6 bases). V lost 5 bases and J lost 0, with 15 bases in between. This CDR3 is 16 amino acids long. CDR1 and CDR2 from the germline V gene are LNHDA and SQIVND (reference sequence). In DNA form, the CDR3 reads TGTGCCAGTAGTCCGGAGGGTCTCCCTAGCACAGATACGCAGTATTTT. Translating it yields CASSPEGLPSTDTQYF.

The V call is TRBV7-7, the J call TRBJ2-5; TRBD1 might be the D (5 bases). The germline CDR1 and CDR2 sequences are SSHAT and FNYEAQ (reference sequence). The CDR3 has 15 residues. Trimming removed 2 bases from V and 1 base from J, with 11 bases in between. This CDR3 reads CASSLSGASQETQYF. The CDR3 nucleotides read TGTGCCAGCAGCTTATCTGGGGCCAGCCAAGAGACCCAGTACTTC.

Comment on this clone: One junction end disagrees with the germline gene, perhaps due to a read error. V usage is TRBV7-9 and J usage is TRBJ2-5, with D possibly matching TRBD2 (6 bases). CDR1 SEHNR and CDR2 FQNEAQ come from the germline V gene (reference sequence). This CDR3 spans 14 amino acids. The CDR3 DNA reads TGTGCCAGCAGCTTAGGGAGGGGAAAAGAGATCCAGTACTTC. Translating it yields CASSLGRGKEIQYF.

The table lists this clone with a few counts. The rearrangement joins TRBV4-1 to TRBJ2-1; D remains unclear. V was shortened by 0 bases and J by 8 bases, with 5 bases between the two germline ends. CDR1 is MGHRA, CDR2 YSYEKL, per germline. The CDR3 has 12 amino acids. CDR3 nucleotides: TGCGCCAGCAGCCAAGATCTCGATGAGCAGTTCTTC. This codes for CASSQDLDEQFF.

Details on this clone: An end of the junction differs from the germline gene, which may be a read error. V usage is TRBV19 and J usage is TRBJ1-2; no definite D call. The CDR3 is made up of 15 amino acids. Germline CDR1 and CDR2: LNHDA and SQIVND (reference sequence). The CDR3 region is CASSIGTHTNYGYTF. The CDR3 DNA is TGTGCCAGTAGTATTGGCACGCATACTAACTATGGCTACACCTTT.

V gene TRBV9 combines with J gene TRBJ1-1; unclear D gene. Germline CDR1 is SGDLS and CDR2 is YYNGEE. The CDR3 has 12 amino acids. Trimming shortened V by 5 bases and J by 5 bases, and 10 bases separated the two germline ends. The CDR3 DNA reads as TGTGCCAGCAGGGGGAGTGGGACTGAAGCTTTCTTT. Translated, it gives CASRGSGTEAFF. Full variable domain (remainder filled in from reference TRBV9 and TRBJ1-1): DSGVTQTPKHLITATGQRVTLRCSPRSGDLSVYWYQQSLDQGLQFLIQYYNGEERAKGNILERFSAQQFPDLHSELNLSSLELGDSALYFCASRGSGTEAFFGQGTRLTVV.

The genes are TRBV9 and TRBJ1-1, with a weak D call TRBD1 (6 bases). In germline, CDR1 is SGDLS, CDR2 YYNGEE. V was cut by 4 bases and J by 7 bases, with 20 bases left in between. The CDR3 consists of 15 residues. This CDR3 reads CASSPRWGGDGEAFF. In nucleotides, the CDR3 is TGTGCCAGCAGCCCCCGGTGGGGGGGCGACGGTGAAGCTTTCTTT.

The V and J genes are TRBV15 and TRBJ2-3; 13 positions match TRBD2. V lost 5 bases and J lost 2; bases outside the gene matches: 10. This CDR3 is 18 amino acids long. Per the germline V gene, CDR1 is LNHNV and CDR2 is YYDKDF (reference sequence). The CDR3 region is CATSGTSGEVGNTDTQYF. CDR3 bases: TGTGCCACCAGCGGGACTAGCGGGGAGGTAGGGAACACAGATACGCAGTATTTT.

The chain carries TRBV24-1 and TRBJ2-5, with 8 bases that match TRBD1. V lost 3 bases, J lost 3 bases, and 23 bases stayed unmatched. The CDR3 has 21 residues. Germline loops: CDR1 KGHDR, CDR2 SFDVKD. The CDR3 coding sequence is TGTGCCACCAGTGATACCCCCCCGTGGGACAGGTTACGAACGGGTAAAGAGACCCAGTACTTC. Protein product: CATSDTPPWDRLRTGKETQYF.